What follows are 3 T cell receptor beta chains derived from one specimen sequenced in a study of CD8 T cells in ankylosing spondylitis. TCRdb re-analysed the 5' RACE reads in MiXCR, keeping a single row per CDR3 protein. The sample comprises about 310,000 distinct CDR3 sequences, around 20% of which are singletons, and roughly 4% rests with the top ten. The sample was blood, either unsorted or a sorted T cell fraction (not recorded which). The receptors originated from a female donor with ankylosing spondylitis or in good health (not recorded which).

The chain employs TRBV20-1 and TRBJ1-1; TRBD1 is a possible D gene (5 bases). V was shortened by 7 bases and J by 2 bases, with 11 bases between the two germline ends. Germline assignment: CDR1 DFQATT and CDR2 SNEGSKA (reference sequence). This CDR3 spans 12 amino acids. The CDR3 DNA sequence: TGCAGTGTTAGGAGGGACAACACTGAAGCTTTCTTT. This encodes CSVRRDNTEAFF.

V usage is TRBV7-6 and J usage is TRBJ2-1; a possible D gene is TRBD1 (5 bases). Trimming left V 5 bases short and J 3 bases short, with 11 bases between. The CDR3 runs 14 residues. Germline CDR1 SGHVS, CDR2 FNYEAQ. This CDR3 is CASSRQLGYNEQFF. The CDR3 bases are TGTGCCAGCAGCCGACAGTTGGGCTACAATGAGCAGTTCTTC.

This clonotype was recorded a few times. The chain joins TRBV20-1 to TRBJ2-7; 9 bases align to TRBD2. V lost 7 bases and J lost 3; bases outside the gene matches: 7. The V gene's germline CDR1 is DFQATT and CDR2 SNEGSKA (reference sequence). The CDR3 has 13 residues. CDR3 protein: CSGAGTSRYEQYF. Here the CDR3 DNA reads TGCAGTGGCGCCGGGACTAGCCGCTACGAGCAGTACTTC.